The 20 T cell receptor beta chains in this list originate from one sample, sequenced in a study of regulatory T cells in long-lasting Graves disease. Indicated time point: newly diagnosed GD, antithyroid drugs for less than 3 months. From PBMCs, RNA was extracted and then used to make the TCR library. With iRepertoire HTBI primers and Arm-PCR of CDR3 regions, TCR beta libraries were built. TCRdb re-called the multiplex PCR reads through MiXCR, storing one row per CDR3 protein. The sample holds about 530,000 distinct CDR3 sequences, 15% to 20% seen once. This sample was also put to use in a study of T cells in Graves' hyperthyroidism and ophthalmopathy.

The sequences come from peripheral blood mononuclear cells (PBMCs), collected at new diagnosis, from a patient treated with antithyroid drugs. Receptors originate from a woman aged 40-60 years with Graves disease.

This chain links TRBV10-3 with TRBJ1-6, with D maybe TRBD1 (6 bases). The CDR3 sequence is 16 residues long. The V gene's germline CDR1 is ENHRY and CDR2 SYGVKD. V lost 0 bases and J 7 bases, leaving 13 bases between the germline ends. CDR3: CAISESQGLRNSPLHF. The CDR3 bases are TGTGCCATCAGTGAGTCCCAGGGGCTGAGGAATTCACCCCTCCACTTT.

This clonotype has a count of ten or more. CDR3 DNA sequence: TGTGCCAGCACGATTGGCTCCTACGAGCAGTACTTC. Amino acid sequence: CASTIGSYEQYF. V gene TRBV2 combines with J gene TRBJ2-7; D gene ambiguous. The CDR3 loop spans 12 amino acids. Germline V gene lookup returns CDR1 SNHLY and CDR2 FYNNEI. V was pared by 7 bases and J by 0 bases, with 7 bases between.

CDR3 region: CASSIPTGVVTGELFF. Here the CDR3 DNA reads TGTGCCAGTAGTATCCCGACAGGGGTAGTCACCGGGGAGCTGTTTTTT. V is TRBV19 and J is TRBJ2-2, with 8 nucleotides matching TRBD1. The CDR3 is made up of 16 amino acids. Trimming took 3 bases from V and 4 from J; bases not matched to a gene: 7. The germline V gene encodes CDR1 LNHDA and CDR2 SQIVND (reference sequence).

This clonotype has only a few counts. This chain uses TRBV5-1 with TRBJ2-2; TRBD2 matches 8 bases. This CDR3 has 16 amino acids. Germline values: CDR1 SGHRS, CDR2 YFSETQ. The ends lost 4 bases at V and 2 bases at J; junction bases unmatched: 7. CDR3 sequence: CASSTSSGGNTGELFF. CDR3 in DNA: TGCGCCAGCAGCACATCAAGCGGGGGAAACACCGGGGAGCTGTTTTTT.

About this clonotype: A much larger clone differs from this one at a single base, so this may be a read error. This chain links TRBV2 with TRBJ1-2; tentatively, D is TRBD1 (5 bases). There are 16 residues in the CDR3. Germline V gene sequence: CDR1 SNHLY, CDR2 FYNNEI. With 8 bases removed from V and 3 bases from J, the gap between germline ends came to 22 bases. The CDR3 sequence is CASGSSGGKRDYGYTF. The CDR3 DNA sequence: TGTGCCAGCGGATCGTCCGGGGGGAAGAGAGACTATGGCTACACCTTC.

Many counts were recorded for this clonotype. This rearrangement joins TRBV2 to TRBJ1-4; 9 nucleotides line up with TRBD1. J lost 11 bases, V lost 6 bases, and 13 bases had no gene match. CDR1 is SNHLY and CDR2 is FYNNEI in the germline V gene. The CDR3 has 15 residues. CDR3 sequence: CASSERGDRVGKLFF. CDR3 nucleotides: TGTGCCAGCAGCGAAAGAGGGGACAGGGTCGGGAAACTGTTTTTT.

Many counts were recorded for this clonotype. V and J are TRBV29-1 and TRBJ2-5; 7 bases agree with TRBD2. Germline CDR1 is SQVTM and CDR2 is ANQGSEA. CDR3 length: 14 amino acids. J lost 7 bases, V lost 4 bases, and 12 bases had no gene match. DNA of the CDR3: TGCAGCGTTGCCCCGGGCGGGGGAATGGCGACCCAGTACTTC. Amino acids: CSVAPGGGMATQYF.

As concerns this clonotype: A far larger clone is a single base away, which makes a read error likely. The rearrangement uses TRBV7-2 and TRBJ2-3; maybe TRBD2 (6 bases). The DNA end lines up better with TRBJ2-7; the J call may be wrong. Germline V gene data show CDR1 as SGHTA and CDR2 as FQGNSA. The CDR3 consists of 14 residues. CDR3 coding DNA: TGTGCCAGCAGCTTGGAGGGCGGTTTAGGGGAGCAGTACTTC. Its protein product is CASSLEGGLGEQYF.

This clonotype was seen at least ten times. V is TRBV11-2 and J is TRBJ2-1, with 7 bases fitting TRBD2. Germline V CDR1 and CDR2: SGHAT, FQNNGV. V trimming: 5 bases; J trimming: 6 bases; junction bases outside the gene matches: 7. The CDR3 has 14 amino acids. CDR3 DNA: TGTGCCAGCAGCGAATCACGGGGGGTCAATGAGCAGTTCTTC. Residues: CASSESRGVNEQFF.

This clonotype has ten or more counts. The rearrangement joins TRBV12-3 or TRBV12-4 to TRBJ1-5; D is unclear. The CDR3 totals 14 residues. Trimming took 6 bases from V and 5 from J, leaving 14 bases between them. In DNA form, the CDR3 reads TGTGCCAGCAGCCAAGGACGAACTGATCAGCCCCAGCATTTT. This codes for CASSQGRTDQPQHF.

This clonotype has only a few counts. The V gene is TRBV11-1, the J gene TRBJ1-1, with D unclear. Trimming removed 6 bases at V and 4 bases at J, with 12 bases between. The CDR3 covers 13 residues. Germline CDR1 is SGHAT and CDR2 is FQDESV (reference sequence). The CDR3 DNA is TGTGCCAGCAGTCCTGCATATCCCACTGAAGCTTTCTTT. This sequence encodes CASSPAYPTEAFF.

J is TRBJ2-2 and V is TRBV7-3; TRBD2 is a possible D gene (6 bases). V lost 5 bases, J lost 5 bases, and 9 bases lay in between. The CDR3 contains 13 residues. CDR1 SGHTA and CDR2 FQGTGA come from the germline V gene. The CDR3 sequence is CASSHGLTGELFF. The CDR3 nucleotides are TGTGCCAGCAGCCACGGACTAACCGGGGAGCTGTTTTTT.

This clonotype was counted many times. The chain recombines TRBV7-2 with TRBJ1-1; D is ambiguous. Germline values: CDR1 SGHTA, CDR2 FQGNSA. The CDR3 runs 14 residues. Trimming left V 4 bases short and J 5 bases short, with 14 bases between. CDR3 DNA sequence: TGTGCCAGCAGCTCCGTGGTTGGGTCGACTGAAGCTTTCTTT. It yields the protein CASSSVVGSTEAFF.

The chain is built from TRBV4-1 and TRBJ2-2; D is uncertain. Trimming stripped 0 bases from V and 8 bases from J, with 7 bases between. Germline V gene sequence: CDR1 MGHRA, CDR2 YSYEKL. The length of the CDR3 is 13 residues. The CDR3 bases are TGCGCCAGCAGCCAAGATAAGACAGGGGAGCTGTTTTTT. Protein sequence: CASSQDKTGELFF.

V usage is TRBV29-1 and J usage is TRBJ1-1, with D possibly matching TRBD1 (5 bases). Trimming shortened V by 4 bases and J by 3 bases, and 12 bases separated the two germline ends. The CDR3 is 13 residues long. Germline values: CDR1 SQVTM, CDR2 ANQGSEA. The CDR3 region has the DNA TGCAGCGTTGCGGGGGATCTTGACACTGAAGCTTTCTTT. Translating gives CSVAGDLDTEAFF.

There are many counts of this clonotype. The V and J genes are TRBV7-9 and TRBJ2-1; 7 nucleotides align to TRBD2. V shed 6 bases, J shed 9 bases, and the junction held 8 bases outside the gene matches. The CDR3 length is 13 residues. Germline CDR1 is SEHNR and CDR2 is FQNEAQ (reference sequence). In nucleotides, the CDR3 is TGTGCCAGCAGAGGACCGGGGGAGGGTGAGCAGTTCTTC. Protein sequence: CASRGPGEGEQFF.

This clonotype has only a few counts. The rearrangement links TRBV4-2 to TRBJ1-6, with D possibly TRBD1 on 5 matching bases. Germline V gene data show CDR1 as LGHNA and CDR2 as YNFKEQ. V was cut by 0 bases and J by 7 bases, with 10 bases left in between. This CDR3 has 15 residues. CDR3 coding DNA: TGTGCCAGCAGCCAAGACAGGGACGGCAATTCACCCCTCCACTTT. Translating gives CASSQDRDGNSPLHF.

This clonotype was seen repeatedly, ten times or more. This rearrangement joins TRBV14 to TRBJ2-1; no reliable D call. Per germline, CDR1 SGHDN and CDR2 FVKESK. This CDR3 is built from 12 residues. V lost 1 base, J lost 8 bases, and 6 bases lay in between. The CDR3: CASSQVGDEQFF. The CDR3 DNA reads as TGTGCCAGCAGCCAAGTGGGCGATGAGCAGTTCTTC.

There are many counts of this clonotype. This sequence joins TRBV3-1 and TRBJ1-2; tentative D call: TRBD1 (6 bases). Germline CDR1 LGHDT, CDR2 YNNKEL (reference sequence). The CDR3 covers 13 residues. The V and J ends lost 3 bases and 4 bases respectively, with 9 bases between them. CDR3 sequence (DNA): TGTGCCAGCAGCCATCAGGGGACCTATGGCTACACCTTC. Amino acid sequence: CASSHQGTYGYTF.

This clonotype was picked up a small number of times. V is TRBV5-1 and J is TRBJ2-2, with D maybe TRBD1 (5 bases). Germline V gives CDR1 SGHRS, CDR2 YFSETQ. V shed 5 bases and J shed 13 bases, with 24 bases lying between them. The CDR3 consists of 15 residues. CDR3 bases: TGCGCCAGCAGTCAACGCCTGCCGACGTCTAGGGGGCTGTTTTTT. Its translation is CASSQRLPTSRGLFF.